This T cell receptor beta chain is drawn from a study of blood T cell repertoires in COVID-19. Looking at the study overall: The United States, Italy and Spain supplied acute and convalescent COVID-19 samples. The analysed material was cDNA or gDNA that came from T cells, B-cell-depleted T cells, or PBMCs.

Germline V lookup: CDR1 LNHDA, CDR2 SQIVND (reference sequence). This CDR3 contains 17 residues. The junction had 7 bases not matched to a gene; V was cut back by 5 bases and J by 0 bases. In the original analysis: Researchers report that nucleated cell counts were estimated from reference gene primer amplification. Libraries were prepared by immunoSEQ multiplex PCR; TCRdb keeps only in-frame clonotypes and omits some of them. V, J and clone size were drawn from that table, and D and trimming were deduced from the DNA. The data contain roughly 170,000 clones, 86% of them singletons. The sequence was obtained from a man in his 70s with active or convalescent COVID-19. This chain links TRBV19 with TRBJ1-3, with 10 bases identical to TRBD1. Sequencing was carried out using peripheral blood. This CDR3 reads CASSPGQGESSGNTIYF. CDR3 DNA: TGTGCCAGTAGTCCTGGACAGGGGGAGAGCTCTGGAAACACCATATATTTT.